This TCR beta chain emerged from a study of blood T cell repertoires in COVID-19. This clone was found a few times. Authors' methods: The assay estimated nucleated cells by amplifying reference gene primers. TCRdb keeps only in-frame clones here, not all; method: immunoSEQ multiplex PCR. V, J and clone size derive from that table, while D and trimming were established from the DNA sequence. In the table there are about 190,000 clones, approximately 79% of which are singletons. The CDR3 has 13 residues. V was cut by 7 bases and J by 5 bases, with 14 bases left in between. CDR1 and CDR2 from the germline V gene are SNHLY and FYNNEI.

The sequence came from a woman aged 45-59 years with acute or convalescent COVID-19. Sequencing used peripheral blood. The rearrangement links TRBV2 to TRBJ1-1; D may be TRBD1 (6 bases). DNA of the CDR3: TGTGCCAGCAAGCCAGGGGAAGGGACTGAAGCTTTCTTT. This gives the protein CASKPGEGTEAFF.